One sample yielded the 26 T cell receptor beta chains listed below, sequenced in a study of esophageal squamous cell carcinoma under preoperative chemotherapy (dated by TCRdb to 2017 to 2018). The time point label on this specimen signifies: before preoperative PTX-NDP chemotherapy. The library was generated by PCR. This sample was sequenced with a HiSeq X Ten. TCRdb reprocessed the public reads (quality trimming at Q25 with fastp, clone calling with MiXCR) and kept in-frame beta chains. For every CDR3 protein sequence, its rows merge into one entry that carries the most common genes and DNA. In all, the sample holds approximately 30,000 distinct CDR3 sequences, and under 55% of those were seen once. The ten largest clones add up to more than 10% of the sample. Specimen collection occurred from a patient given preoperative chemotherapy. These receptors all stem from a human donor with esophageal squamous cell carcinoma. The donor label of this sample is uncertain.

On this clonotype: Relative to the germline gene, one junction end is altered; a read error may explain this. The chain carries TRBV6-1 and TRBJ2-3, with D unresolved. CDR3 length: 16 amino acids. CDR1 and CDR2 from the germline V gene are MNHNS and SASEGT. Here the CDR3 DNA reads TGTGCCAGCAGTGAATTTTGGGGAAGCGACAAAAATACGCAGTATTTC. This sequence encodes CASSEFWGSDKNTQYF.

This clonotype was observed many times. This sequence may be a read error, since a much larger clone differs from it by one base. The chain joins TRBV7-6 to TRBJ2-5; TRBD2 matches at 7 bases. Trimming took 2 bases from V and 11 from J; bases not matched to a gene: 5. Germline V gene data show CDR1 as SGHVS and CDR2 as FNYEAQ. This CDR3 comprises 12 residues. The CDR3 sequence: CASSLTRREQYF. As DNA, the CDR3 is TGTGCCAGCAGCTTAACACGGCGGGAGCAGTACTTC. The full variable domain, completed using reference TRBV7-6 and TRBJ2-5, is GAGVSQSPRYKVTKRGQDVALRCDPISGHVSLYWYRQALGQGPEFLTYFNYEAQQDKSGLPNDRFSAERPEGSISTLTIQRTEQRDSAMYRCASSLTRREQYFGPGTRLLVL.

J is TRBJ2-4 and V is TRBV7-2, with D hard to call. The end of the DNA fits TRBJ2-5 better, so the J call may be wrong. There are 15 residues in the CDR3. Per germline, CDR1 SGHTA and CDR2 FQGNSA. The CDR3 protein is CASSSTTIAKKTQYF. The DNA for the CDR3 is TGTGCCAGCAGTAGCACAACGATAGCCAAAAAGACCCAGTACTTC.

This sequence joins TRBV7-4 and TRBJ2-3; TRBD1 or TRBD2 may be the D gene (5 bases each). CDR1 is SGHVT, CDR2 SQSDAQ, per germline. CDR3 length equals 15 residues. V lost 11 bases and J 2 bases, leaving 20 bases between the germline ends. The CDR3 here is CARGRKTVNTDTQYF. The CDR3 DNA sequence: TGTGCCCGGGGCCGCAAGACTGTGAACACAGATACGCAGTATTTT. Looking up the rest from reference TRBV7-4 and TRBJ2-3 gives the full variable domain: GAGVSQSPRYKVAKRGRDVALRCDSISGHVTLYWYRQTLGQGSEVLTYSQSDAQRDKSGRPSGRFSAERPERSVSTLKIQRTEQGDSAVYLCARGRKTVNTDTQYFGPGTRLTVL.

This clonotype was recorded only once. The junction does not match germline at one end; this may be a read error. This chain connects TRBV7-3 to TRBJ2-3; D may match TRBD1 or TRBD2 (5 bases each). This CDR3 is built from 16 residues. CDR1 and CDR2 from the germline V gene are SGHTA and FQGTGA. The DNA of the CDR3 is TGTGCGTGCCGCGCCACGGGGCCCTCAATCAAAGACACTCAGTATTTC. Encoded protein: CACRATGPSIKDTQYF.

V usage is TRBV6-1 and J usage is TRBJ2-5, with 8 nucleotides matching TRBD1. Germline CDR1 is MNHNS and CDR2 is SASEGT. The CDR3 totals 16 residues. Trimming cost V 6 bases and J 2 bases; bases outside gene matches: 11. As DNA, the CDR3 is TGTGCCAGCAGCCAGAATCGAGGGACAGGTCAAGAGACCCAGTACTTC. Protein: CASSQNRGTGQETQYF.

Relative to its sample, this clonotype is medium-sized (0.01 to 0.1%). The CDR3 sequence: CASSTSGRNEQYF. CDR3 DNA sequence: TGTGCCAGCAGCACTAGCGGGAGAAACGAGCAGTACTTC. The chain recombines TRBV12-3 or TRBV12-4 with TRBJ2-7; 11 bases line up with TRBD2. CDR3 length: 13 residues. V gave up 6 bases and J gave up 5 bases; unmatched junction bases: 3.

This clonotype was counted a few times. This rearrangement joins TRBV7-8 to TRBJ2-7; 7 nucleotides match TRBD2. The CDR3 spans 16 residues. V shed 0 bases, J shed 2 bases, and the junction held 7 bases outside the gene matches. The germline V gene has CDR1 SGHVS and CDR2 FQNEAQ. This CDR3 is CASSLAPQRGPYEQYF. CDR3 sequence (DNA): TGTGCCAGCAGCTTAGCTCCCCAGCGGGGCCCCTACGAGCAGTACTTC.

This clonotype is labeled medium-sized. The chain couples TRBV12-3 or TRBV12-4 to TRBJ2-2; D unresolved. There are 12 residues in the CDR3. CDR3 sequence reads: CAITPNTGELFF. In DNA, the CDR3 is TGTGCAATTACTCCGAACACCGGGGAGCTGTTTTTT.

Regarding this clonotype: Its ends do not fully match the called genes, so a read error is possible. The chain employs TRBV7-2 and TRBJ2-5, with D perhaps TRBD1 or TRBD2 (6 bases each). The CDR3 consists of 16 residues. Germline V gene sequence: CDR1 SGHTA, CDR2 FQGNSA. Here the CDR3 DNA reads TGTGCCAGCAGCCGAGGGGGGAGCGGAGATGAAGACACCCAGTACTTC. Its translation is CASSRGGSGDEDTQYF.

On this clonotype itself: Germline and junction disagree at one end, which may indicate a read error. The chain joins TRBV7-2 to TRBJ2-5; TRBD2 matches at 8 bases. This CDR3 is 17 amino acids long. Germline assignment: CDR1 SGHTA and CDR2 FQGNSA. Here the CDR3 DNA reads TGTGCCAGCAGCGCGGGGCTAGCGGGTGCGAGCCCAGATACCCAGTATTTC. The encoded protein is CASSAGLAGASPDTQYF.

Worth noting for this clonotype: Without the conserved terminal phenylalanine or tryptophan, this CDR3 likely stems from a read error. The DNA is omitted, as the CDR3 cannot be located on it reliably, and the CDR3 follows TCRdb's listing. This chain joins TRBV7-2 and TRBJ2-5. The CDR3 spans 12 amino acids, including both terminal residues. The germline gives CDR1 SGHTA, CDR2 FQGNSA. CDR3 sequence reads: CASSLGEKSQFS.

Regarding this clonotype: One end of the junction does not line up with germline, which may come from a read error. V usage is TRBV7-3 and J usage is TRBJ2-4; D assignment may be TRBD1 or TRBD2 (6 bases each). Germline V lookup: CDR1 SGHTA, CDR2 FQGTGA. This CDR3 region has 17 residues. CDR3 nucleotide sequence: TGTGCCAGCAGCGTCATACCCGGGGGCGGGATCAAAAACACTCAGTACTTC. The encoded protein is CASSVIPGGGIKNTQYF.

The rearrangement joins TRBV19 to TRBJ2-1; TRBD1 agrees at 9 bases. The better agreement between TRBJ2-7 and the DNA end casts doubt on the J call. Germline CDR1 LNHDA, CDR2 SQIVND (reference sequence). The CDR3 totals 14 residues. In DNA, the CDR3 is TGTGCCAGTAGTAAAGGGACAGGGATCGACGAGCAGTACTTC. It yields the protein CASSKGTGIDEQYF.

On this clonotype: The junction departs from germline at one end; a sequencing error may be responsible. The chain couples TRBV7-2 to TRBJ2-5; 9 nucleotides align to TRBD2. Germline V lookup: CDR1 SGHTA, CDR2 FQGNSA. There are 16 residues in the CDR3. The CDR3 DNA follows: TGTGCCAGCGGGGGGGCGGGGGGGGGGGACAAAGACACCCAGTACTTC. Residues: CASGGAGGGDKDTQYF.

This clonotype was observed once. The DNA of the CDR3 is TGTGCCACCAGCAGAGGAGGAGGTGCCTCACGCGTCGATGGCTACACCTTC. Translation: CATSRGGGASRVDGYTF. The chain couples TRBV15 to TRBJ1-2; D is unclear. CDR1 is LNHNV and CDR2 is YYDKDF in the germline V gene (reference sequence). The V end was cut by 1 base, the J end by 6 bases, with 21 bases between. CDR3 size: 17 residues.

This clonotype was seen only a few times. This chain joins TRBV7-2 and TRBJ2-5, with D maybe TRBD2 (6 bases). The J call may be mistaken, given a closer DNA end match to TRBJ2-1. Germline V gene sequence: CDR1 SGHTA, CDR2 FQGNSA. The CDR3 totals 15 residues. As DNA, the CDR3 is TGTGCCAGCAGCTTAGGTGGTAGCGGATCCAATGAGCAGTTCTTC. Its translation: CASSLGGSGSNEQFF.

This clonotype has just one count. An end of the junction does not agree with germline; a read error may underlie this. J is TRBJ2-4 and V is TRBV7-9; the D is unclear. The CDR3 has 16 amino acids. Germline V lookup: CDR1 SEHNR, CDR2 FQNEAQ (reference sequence). The CDR3 coding sequence is TGTGCCAGCAGCTTACTGACAATAAGAGCCAAAAATACTCAGTATTTC. It specifies CASSLLTIRAKNTQYF.

This clonotype came up once. Compared with germline, one end of the junction differs, possibly owing to a read error. The CDR3 spells CASSFDAVSTGALFF. The CDR3 bases are TGTGCCAGCAGTTTCGACGCGGTGAGCACAGGGGCGCTGTTTTTT. The chain employs TRBV28 and TRBJ2-2; TRBD1 agrees at 7 bases. Germline CDR1 reads MDHEN; CDR2 reads SYDVKM. The CDR3 length is 15 residues.

As to this clonotype: Mismatch with germline at one junction end may stem from a read error. This rearrangement joins TRBV7-9 to TRBJ2-5; D may match TRBD1 or TRBD2 (6 bases each). Germline CDR1 and CDR2: SEHNR and FQNEAQ (reference sequence). The CDR3 contains 15 residues. The CDR3 nucleotides are TGTGCCAGCAGCCCGCGGGACAACGGACAAGAGACCCAACTCTTC. It yields the protein CASSPRDNGQETQLF.

The rearrangement links TRBV6-1 to TRBJ1-5; 9 bases are a match to TRBD1. The junction had 3 bases not matched to a gene; V was cut back by 6 bases and J by 3 bases. The CDR3 runs to 14 residues. Germline CDR1 is MNHNS and CDR2 is SASEGT. CDR3: CASSRTGVNQPQHF. The CDR3 nucleotides are TGTGCCAGCAGCCGGACAGGGGTCAATCAGCCCCAGCATTTT.

The chain employs TRBV4-1 and TRBJ2-5; possibly TRBD1 for D (8 bases). Trimming removed 0 bases from V and 9 bases from J, with 11 bases in between. This CDR3 has 13 amino acids. The V gene's germline CDR1 is MGHRA and CDR2 YSYEKL. DNA of the CDR3: TGCGCCAGCAGCCAAGAACAGGGGGGGGCCCAGTACTTC. This gives the protein CASSQEQGGAQYF.

The CDR3 DNA follows: TGTGCCAGCAGCCAAGTCGGGAGGATGGAGGTTGAGCAGTTCTTC. Protein product: CASSQVGRMEVEQFF. The rearrangement joins TRBV4-2 to TRBJ2-1; 7 bases line up with TRBD2. This CDR3 has 15 amino acids. Per germline, CDR1 LGHNA and CDR2 YNFKEQ. The V and J ends lost 1 base and 9 bases, in that order; junction bases with no gene match: 9.

This clonotype was seen only once. The CDR3 is CASSASGGRGTDIQYF. In nucleotides, the CDR3 is TGTGCCAGCAGCGCATCGGGAGGGAGAGGGACAGACATTCAGTACTTC. This chain uses TRBV7-2 with TRBJ2-4; D perhaps matches TRBD2 (8 bases). V lost 5 bases and J 8 bases, leaving 22 bases between the germline ends. Germline CDR1 SGHTA, CDR2 FQGNSA. The CDR3 runs 16 residues.

This sequence joins TRBV20-1 and TRBJ2-4; 13 nucleotides align to TRBD2. The V segment lost 3 bases and the J segment 13 bases; nucleotides outside the gene matches: 15. Germline V lookup: CDR1 DFQATT, CDR2 SNEGSKA (reference sequence). The CDR3 consists of 16 residues. CDR3 region: CSASQLAGGSKDTQYF. The CDR3 DNA reads as TGCAGTGCTAGTCAACTAGCGGGGGGGTCCAAAGACACCCAGTACTTC.

The chain's CDR3 is CASGPFGQGANRVYEQYF. CDR3 sequence (DNA): TGTGCCAGCGGCCCTTTTGGACAGGGGGCGAATCGTGTTTACGAGCAGTACTTC. This rearrangement joins TRBV6-2 or TRBV6-3 to TRBJ2-1; 11 bases align to TRBD1. The J call may be mistaken, given a closer DNA end match to TRBJ2-7. This CDR3 contains 18 residues. CDR1 MNHEY and CDR2 SVGEGT come from the germline V gene.